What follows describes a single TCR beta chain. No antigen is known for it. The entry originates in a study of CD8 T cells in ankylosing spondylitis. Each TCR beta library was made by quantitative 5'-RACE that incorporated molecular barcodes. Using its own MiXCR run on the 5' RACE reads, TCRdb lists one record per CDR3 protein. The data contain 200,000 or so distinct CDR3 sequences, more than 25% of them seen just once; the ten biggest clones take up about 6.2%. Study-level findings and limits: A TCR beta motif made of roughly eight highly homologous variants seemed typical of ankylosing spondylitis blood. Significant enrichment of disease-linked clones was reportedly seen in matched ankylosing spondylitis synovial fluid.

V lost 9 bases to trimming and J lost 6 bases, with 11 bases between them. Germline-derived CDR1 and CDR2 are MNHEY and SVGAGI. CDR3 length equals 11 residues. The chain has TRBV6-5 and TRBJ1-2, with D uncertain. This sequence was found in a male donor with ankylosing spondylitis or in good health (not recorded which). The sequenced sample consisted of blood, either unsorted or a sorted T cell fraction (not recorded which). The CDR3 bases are TGTGCCAGTAGAAAAGGCCATGGCTACACCTTC. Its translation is CASRKGHGYTF.